The sequence of this T cell receptor beta chain was determined in a study of CD8+CD57+ T cells in acquired aplastic anemia (dated by TCRdb to 2016 to 2019). Notes on the research overall: A mean of approximately 3 ug of DNA, ranging from roughly 0.19 to 30 ug, was extracted from sorted CD4+ and CD8+ cells.

About this clonotype: Its target antigen remains unknown. There are no base qualities to consult, and no much larger clone falls within one base.

Profiling of TCR beta VDJ combinations and CDR3 sequences used genomic DNA as the template. TCR repertoire sequencing was run on an Illumina HiSeq 2000. Under the source paper's analysis protocol: TRBV/TRBJ rearrangement plots, CDR3 size and DJ length profiles, and Simpson's diversity index were used to assess repertoires. The most abundant DNA sequence in the deep sequencing data was defined as the immunodominant clone. CDR3 amino acid sequences were screened for sharing across subjects and compared with published repertoires and the VDJdb database. The raw public data were reprocessed by TCRdb itself: fastp quality trimming at Q25, MiXCR clonotype calling, in-frame beta chains only. CDR3 protein sequences are deduplicated, and each keeps its most common genes and DNA. V and J calls and clone size were set by TCRdb, not the authors. The sample profile shows 200,000 or so distinct CDR3 sequences; roughly 64% of them were found once. The leading ten clones occupy approximately 44% of the sample.

What the authors observed across the whole study: Around 31 CD8+ CDR3 sequences were shared between patients and controls but appeared highly expressed in patients and within their immunodominant clones. No significant difference in CD8+ Simpson's diversity was found between patients and healthy controls (P=0.060).

In the study, sorted CD4+ and CD8+ blood T cells from patients with severe aplastic anemia and from healthy subjects underwent deep sequencing of TCR repertoires. Ficoll-Paque density gradient centrifugation was used to isolate peripheral blood mononuclear cells. Before DNA extraction, CD4+ and CD8+ T cells were sorted by FACS or by magnetic beads. This receptor was identified in a human donor with severe aplastic anemia or a healthy control (not recorded which). What was sequenced was sorted CD4+, CD8+, or CD8+CD57+ T cells (not recorded which) from PBMCs.

CDR3 sequence: CASGVGNSPLHF. The DNA is TGTGCCAGCGGGGTTGGTAATTCACCCCTCCACTTT. The chain employs TRBV2 and TRBJ1-6; no D gene call is confident. CDR1 SNHLY and CDR2 FYNNEI are derived from the germline V gene. Trimming removed 8 bases from V and 6 bases from J, leaving 8 bases between the germline ends. Its CDR3 holds 12 amino acids, cysteine through phenylalanine. This entry keeps only the CDR3 DNA: 36 bases, framed from base 1.